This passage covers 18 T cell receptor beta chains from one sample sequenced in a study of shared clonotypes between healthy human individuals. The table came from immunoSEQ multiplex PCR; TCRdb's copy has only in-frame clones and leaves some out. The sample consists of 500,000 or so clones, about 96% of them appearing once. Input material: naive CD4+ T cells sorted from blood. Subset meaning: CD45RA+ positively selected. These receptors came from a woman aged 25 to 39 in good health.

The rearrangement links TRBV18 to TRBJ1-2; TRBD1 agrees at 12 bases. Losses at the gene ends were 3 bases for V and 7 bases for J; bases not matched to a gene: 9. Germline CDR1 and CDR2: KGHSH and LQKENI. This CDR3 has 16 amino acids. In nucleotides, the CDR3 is TGTGCCAGCTCACCGCCGGGACAGGGGGCAGCAGTTGGCTACACCTTC. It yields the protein CASSPPGQGAAVGYTF.

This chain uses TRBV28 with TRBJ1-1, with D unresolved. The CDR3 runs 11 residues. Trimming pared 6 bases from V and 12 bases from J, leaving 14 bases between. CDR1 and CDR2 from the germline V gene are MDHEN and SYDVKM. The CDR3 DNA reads TGTGCCAGCAGGATGGGTATCGGAACTTTCTTT. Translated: CASRMGIGTFF.

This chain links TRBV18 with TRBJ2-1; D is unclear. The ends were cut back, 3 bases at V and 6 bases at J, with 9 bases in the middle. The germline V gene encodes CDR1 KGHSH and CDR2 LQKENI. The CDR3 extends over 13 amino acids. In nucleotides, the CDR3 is TGTGCCAGCTCACCCTTGAACCGCAATGAGCAGTTCTTC. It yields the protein CASSPLNRNEQFF.

The CDR3 here is CASSLAGGPGATDTQYF. The CDR3 coding sequence is TGTGCCAGCAGCTTAGCAGGGGGACCGGGAGCGACAGATACGCAGTATTTT. V is TRBV7-9 and J is TRBJ2-3, with D perhaps given as TRBD1 or TRBD2 (6 bases each). Germline V gene lookup returns CDR1 SEHNR and CDR2 FQNEAQ (reference sequence). V was pared by 0 bases and J by 3 bases, with 16 bases between. The CDR3 sequence is 17 residues long.

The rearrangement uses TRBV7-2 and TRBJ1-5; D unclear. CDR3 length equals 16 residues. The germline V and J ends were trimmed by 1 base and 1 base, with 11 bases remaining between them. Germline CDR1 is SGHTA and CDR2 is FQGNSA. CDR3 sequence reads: CASSLGAGGSNQPQHF. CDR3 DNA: TGTGCCAGCAGCTTAGGGGCAGGAGGCAGCAATCAGCCCCAGCATTTT.

CDR3 amino acids: CASATGGGNQPQHF. In DNA form, the CDR3 reads TGTGCCAGCGCGACGGGAGGGGGCAATCAGCCCCAGCATTTT. This chain connects TRBV28 to TRBJ1-5; weak D call: TRBD1 (5 bases). Germline V gene lookup returns CDR1 MDHEN and CDR2 SYDVKM. Trimming pared 8 bases from V and 2 bases from J, leaving 13 bases between. The CDR3 totals 14 residues.

CDR3 in amino acids: CASRLTGDTEAFF. CDR3 in DNA: TGTGCAAGTCGCTTAACAGGGGACACTGAAGCTTTCTTT. This chain connects TRBV12-2 to TRBJ1-1; no DNA check was done on the table's D call, TRBD1. TRBV12-2 is shown as a pseudogene. The CDR3 totals 13 residues.

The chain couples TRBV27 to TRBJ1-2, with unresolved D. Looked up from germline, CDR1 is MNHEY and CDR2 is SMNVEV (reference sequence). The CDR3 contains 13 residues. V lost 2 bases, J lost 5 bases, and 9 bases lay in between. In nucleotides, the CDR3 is TGTGCCAGCAGTTTAGAAGGCACGTATGGCTACACCTTC. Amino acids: CASSLEGTYGYTF.

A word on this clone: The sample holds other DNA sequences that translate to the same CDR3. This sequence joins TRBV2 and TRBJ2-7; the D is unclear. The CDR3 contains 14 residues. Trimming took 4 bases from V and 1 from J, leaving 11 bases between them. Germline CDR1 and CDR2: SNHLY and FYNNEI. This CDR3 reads CASSGGELSYEQYF. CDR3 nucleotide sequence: TGTGCCAGCAGTGGCGGTGAACTTTCCTACGAGCAGTACTTC.

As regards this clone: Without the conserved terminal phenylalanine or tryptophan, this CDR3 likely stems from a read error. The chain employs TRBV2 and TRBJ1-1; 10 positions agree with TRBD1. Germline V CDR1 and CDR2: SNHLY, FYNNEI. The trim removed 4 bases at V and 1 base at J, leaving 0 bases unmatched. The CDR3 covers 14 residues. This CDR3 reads CASSGTGGNTEAFL. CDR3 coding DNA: TGTGCCAGCAGTGGGACAGGGGGGAACACTGAAGCTTTCCTT.

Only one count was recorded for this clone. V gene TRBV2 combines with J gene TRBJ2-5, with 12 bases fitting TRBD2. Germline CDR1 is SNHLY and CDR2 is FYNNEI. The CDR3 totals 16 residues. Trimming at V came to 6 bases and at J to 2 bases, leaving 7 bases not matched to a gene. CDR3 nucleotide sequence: TGTGCCAGCAGCCTCGGACTAGCGGGGAAACAAGAGACCCAGTACTTC. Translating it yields CASSLGLAGKQETQYF.

The CDR3 here is CSAWGQFF. The CDR3 DNA is TGCAGTGCTTGGGGGCAGTTCTTC. The chain combines TRBV20-1 with TRBJ2-1, with D hard to call. Germline V gene data show CDR1 as DFQATT and CDR2 as SNEGSKA (reference sequence). This CDR3 is built from 8 residues. Deletions cut 5 bases from V and 12 bases from J, with 5 bases between.

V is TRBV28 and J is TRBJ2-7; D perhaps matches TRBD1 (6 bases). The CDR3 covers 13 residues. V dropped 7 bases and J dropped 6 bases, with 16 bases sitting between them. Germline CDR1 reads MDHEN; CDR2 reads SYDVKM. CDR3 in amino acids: CASKDRDMGEQYF. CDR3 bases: TGTGCCAGCAAAGACCGGGACATGGGCGAGCAGTACTTC.

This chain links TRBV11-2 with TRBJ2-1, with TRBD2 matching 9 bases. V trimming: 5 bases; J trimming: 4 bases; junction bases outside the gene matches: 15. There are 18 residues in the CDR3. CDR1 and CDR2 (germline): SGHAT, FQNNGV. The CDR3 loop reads CASSPLPSGRIPYNEQFF. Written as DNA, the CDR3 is TGTGCCAGCAGCCCCCTCCCCAGCGGGAGGATTCCGTACAATGAGCAGTTCTTC.

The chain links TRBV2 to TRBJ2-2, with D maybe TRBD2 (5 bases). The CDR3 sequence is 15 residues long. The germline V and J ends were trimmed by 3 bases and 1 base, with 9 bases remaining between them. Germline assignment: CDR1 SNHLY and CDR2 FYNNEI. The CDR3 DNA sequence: TGTGCCAGCAGTGAGGGGAGCGGGAACACCGGGGAGCTGTTTTTT. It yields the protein CASSEGSGNTGELFF.

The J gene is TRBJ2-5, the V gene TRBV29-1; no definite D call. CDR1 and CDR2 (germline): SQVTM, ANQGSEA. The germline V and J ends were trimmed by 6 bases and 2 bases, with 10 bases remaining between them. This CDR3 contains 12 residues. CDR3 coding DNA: TGCAGCGTGACGGACGGGCAAGAGACCCAGTACTTC. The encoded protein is CSVTDGQETQYF.

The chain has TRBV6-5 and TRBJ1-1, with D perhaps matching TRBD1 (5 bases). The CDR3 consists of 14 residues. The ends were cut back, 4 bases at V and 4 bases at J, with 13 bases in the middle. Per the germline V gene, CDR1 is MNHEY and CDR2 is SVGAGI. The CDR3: CASSFQGVATEAFF. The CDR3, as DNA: TGTGCCAGCAGTTTCCAGGGCGTTGCCACTGAAGCTTTCTTT.

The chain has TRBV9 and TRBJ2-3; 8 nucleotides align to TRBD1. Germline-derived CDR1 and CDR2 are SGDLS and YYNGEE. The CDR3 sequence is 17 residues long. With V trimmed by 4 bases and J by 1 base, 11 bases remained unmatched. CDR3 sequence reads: CASSLYGQGRGTDTQYF. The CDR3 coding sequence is TGTGCCAGCAGCCTTTATGGACAGGGCCGGGGCACAGATACGCAGTATTTT.